This T cell receptor beta chain was sequenced during a study of Graves' ophthalmopathy and Graves' hyperthyroidism. Study outcomes and limitations: The model reached roughly 71% sensitivity and about 72% specificity for predicting ophthalmopathy progression. The majority of expanded thyroid clonotypes above 0.001 frequency also occurred in blood.

This clonotype was recorded at least ten times. As yet, its antigen is unknown. For repertoire sequencing, the TCR beta CDR3 regions were amplified from RNA transcripts. RT-PCR in the first round used HTBI primers; a second-round multiplex PCR followed. MiXCR, run by TCRdb on the multiplex PCR reads, gives a single entry per CDR3 protein. This sample carries about 370,000 distinct CDR3 sequences, around 16% of them seen once, and the ten largest clones take about 1.4%. Isolation of PBMCs was performed using over 9.5 ml of fresh peripheral blood. The material sequenced was peripheral blood. This receptor was obtained from a woman in her late teens or twenties with Graves' ophthalmopathy.

CDR3 sequence reads: CSVEEGRNQPQHF. CDR3 DNA sequence: TGCAGCGTTGAGGAGGGGCGCAATCAGCCCCAGCATTTT. The genes are TRBV29-1 and TRBJ1-5; D perhaps matches TRBD1 (5 bases). V lost 3 bases and J lost 2, with 8 bases in between. The CDR3 runs to 13 residues. Germline CDR1 reads SQVTM; CDR2 reads ANQGSEA.